These 18 T cell receptor beta chains were all obtained from the same sample, sequenced in a study of response to subunit inactivated influenza vaccine. MiXCR, run by TCRdb on the RT-PCR reads, gives a single entry per CDR3 protein. The sample records about 830,000 distinct CDR3 sequences, around 18% being singletons. The specimen was PBMCs from blood, collected roughly 5 days after vaccination. These TCRs come from a man over 45 who received an inactivated influenza vaccine.

This clonotype was seen at least ten times. This chain joins TRBV20-1 and TRBJ2-4; 10 nucleotides agree with TRBD2. Trimming removed 7 bases from V and 3 bases from J; junction bases left unmatched: 9. Per the germline V gene, CDR1 is DFQATT and CDR2 is SNEGSKA (reference sequence). The CDR3 is made up of 15 amino acids. CDR3 residues: CSDLGTSVDKNIQYF. The DNA for the CDR3 is TGCAGTGACTTAGGGACTAGCGTTGACAAAAACATTCAGTACTTC.

This clonotype was counted only a few times. The chain has TRBV20-1 and TRBJ1-1, with D possibly TRBD1 on 6 matching bases. With 5 bases removed from V and 1 base from J, the gap between germline ends came to 17 bases. Germline assignment: CDR1 DFQATT and CDR2 SNEGSKA (reference sequence). This CDR3 has 15 amino acids. This CDR3 is CSAAFPGTTNTEAFF. For the CDR3, the DNA is TGCAGTGCTGCTTTTCCCGGGACAACGAACACTGAAGCTTTCTTT.

The chain is built from TRBV4-2 and TRBJ1-1; 7 bases match TRBD1. This CDR3 contains 21 residues. The germline V gene has CDR1 LGHNA and CDR2 YNFKEQ. V dropped 3 bases and J dropped 5; count of bases not matched to a gene: 27. The CDR3: CASSQLTTGDGARVTGTEAFF. The CDR3 DNA reads as TGTGCCAGCAGCCAGCTGACCACAGGGGACGGGGCTAGAGTGACGGGGACTGAAGCTTTCTTT.

Ten or more counts support this clonotype. The V gene is TRBV12-3 or TRBV12-4, the J gene TRBJ2-6; tentative D call: TRBD1 (5 bases). The CDR3 spans 14 residues. The V and J ends lost 5 bases and 3 bases respectively, with 8 bases between them. CDR3 DNA sequence: TGTGCCAGCAGTCTAGGGGTTGGGGCCAACGTCCTGACTTTC. Encoded protein: CASSLGVGANVLTF.

The chain links TRBV5-1 to TRBJ2-1; D may match TRBD1 or TRBD2 (5 bases each). The CDR3 runs to 14 residues. Trimming pared 0 bases from V and 10 bases from J, leaving 14 bases between. Germline V gene lookup returns CDR1 SGHRS and CDR2 YFSETQ. The CDR3: CASSLGRELEEQFF. The CDR3 DNA is TGCGCCAGCAGCTTGGGCAGGGAGTTGGAGGAGCAGTTCTTC. The full variable domain, with the rest looked up from reference TRBV5-1 and TRBJ2-1, is KAGVTQTPRYLIKTRGQQVTLSCSPISGHRSVSWYQQTPGQGLQFLFEYFSETQRNKGNFPGRFSGRQFSNSRSEMNVSTLELGDSALYLCASSLGRELEEQFFGPGTRLTVL.

The rearrangement uses TRBV7-8 and TRBJ1-2, with 7 bases that match TRBD1. J was trimmed by 4 bases and V by 8 bases; bases with no gene match: 16. The germline V gene has CDR1 SGHVS and CDR2 FQNEAQ. The CDR3 is made up of 16 amino acids. The CDR3 region is CASAKGAGQGGYGYTF. DNA for the CDR3: TGTGCCAGCGCTAAAGGCGCGGGCCAGGGGGGCTATGGCTACACCTTC.

The rearrangement uses TRBV5-1 and TRBJ1-4, with D hard to call. CDR3 length: 14 amino acids. V dropped 0 bases and J dropped 7 bases, with 10 bases sitting between them. In germline, CDR1 is SGHRS, CDR2 YFSETQ. CDR3 loop: CASSLDSGFEKLFF. The CDR3 region has the DNA TGCGCCAGCAGCTTGGACAGCGGATTTGAAAAACTGTTTTTT.

This chain links TRBV7-9 with TRBJ2-5; perhaps TRBD2 as D (5 bases). The germline V gene encodes CDR1 SEHNR and CDR2 FQNEAQ (reference sequence). V lost 10 bases and J lost 1, with 13 bases in between. CDR3 length equals 13 residues. The CDR3 reads CATQASLQETQYF. The DNA for the CDR3 is TGTGCCACCCAGGCTAGCCTCCAAGAGACCCAGTACTTC.

This clonotype was observed a handful of times. This sequence joins TRBV7-6 and TRBJ2-1; 7 nucleotides match TRBD2. The CDR3 runs to 16 residues. V was pared by 6 bases and J by 3 bases, with 11 bases of the junction left unmatched. Germline V CDR1 and CDR2: SGHVS, FNYEAQ. Here the CDR3 DNA reads TGTGCCAGCAGTCTAACCGGCGGGGGAAGCTACAATGAGCAGTTCTTC. Amino acids: CASSLTGGGSYNEQFF. Based on the CDR3 plus reference TRBV7-6 and TRBJ2-1, the full variable domain is GAGVSQSPRYKVTKRGQDVALRCDPISGHVSLYWYRQALGQGPEFLTYFNYEAQQDKSGLPNDRFSAERPEGSISTLTIQRTEQRDSAMYRCASSLTGGGSYNEQFFGPGTRLTVL.

This clonotype has more than one count but fewer than ten. The chain's CDR3 is CASSLGPSPDTQYF. The DNA of the CDR3 is TGTGCCAGCAGCTTAGGGCCATCTCCTGATACGCAGTATTTT. The chain links TRBV7-3 to TRBJ2-3; D remains unclear. The germline V gene has CDR1 SGHTA and CDR2 FQGTGA. This CDR3 contains 14 residues. V gave up 2 bases and J gave up 6 bases, with 12 bases separating them.

This clonotype was detected a few times. The chain is built from TRBV25-1 and TRBJ2-1; no clear D gene. The V gene's germline CDR1 is MGHDK and CDR2 SYGVNS. Trimming removed 7 bases from V and 6 bases from J, with 13 bases in between. CDR3 length: 13 amino acids. CDR3 amino acids: CASNSDLGNEQFF. The CDR3 bases are TGTGCCAGCAACAGCGACCTAGGCAATGAGCAGTTCTTC.

This clonotype was observed a few times. The CDR3 DNA is TGTGCCAGCAGCTTAATCTCCTGGAACACCGGGGAGCTGTTTTTT. Its protein is CASSLISWNTGELFF. The genes are TRBV7-9 and TRBJ2-2; D is undetermined. V gave up 2 bases and J gave up 1 base, with 8 bases separating them. Per germline, CDR1 SEHNR and CDR2 FQNEAQ (reference sequence). This CDR3 contains 15 residues.

This clonotype was observed many times. The chain combines TRBV12-3 or TRBV12-4 with TRBJ2-1, with D possibly being TRBD2 (5 bases). V lost 0 bases and J lost 8, with 8 bases in between. This CDR3 comprises 13 residues. This CDR3 reads CASSLAPGDEQFF. In DNA, the CDR3 is TGTGCCAGCAGTTTAGCCCCCGGGGATGAGCAGTTCTTC.

This clonotype was found a few times. The chain carries TRBV12-3 or TRBV12-4 and TRBJ2-1; D might be TRBD1 (6 bases). Trimming removed 6 bases from V and 6 bases from J, with 24 bases in between. This CDR3 has 17 amino acids. CDR3 sequence (DNA): TGTGCCAGCAGACGACGCTACGGGACACGGATTACCAATGAGCAGTTCTTC. This translates into CASRRRYGTRITNEQFF.

J is TRBJ1-2 and V is TRBV20-1; TRBD1 is a possible D gene (6 bases). Trimming cost V 5 bases and J 0 bases, with 10 bases left between them. CDR1 and CDR2 from the germline V gene are DFQATT and SNEGSKA (reference sequence). There are 13 residues in the CDR3. Here the CDR3 reads CSAEDRSNYGYTF. CDR3 sequence (DNA): TGCAGTGCTGAAGACAGGTCTAACTATGGCTACACCTTC.

In this sample, this clonotype turned up a few times. The chain uses TRBV6-5 and TRBJ2-3, with D maybe TRBD1 (5 bases). Germline lookup yields CDR1 MNHEY and CDR2 SVGAGI. V shed 3 bases and J shed 2 bases, with 15 bases lying between them. The CDR3 length is 16 residues. The CDR3 DNA follows: TGTGCCAGCAGTTATCAGGGTGACCTTTTCACAGATACGCAGTATTTT. Translating gives CASSYQGDLFTDTQYF.

The chain joins TRBV20-1 to TRBJ2-5; 13 bases map to TRBD2. This CDR3 has 14 residues. The germline CDR1 and CDR2 sequences are DFQATT and SNEGSKA (reference sequence). Trimming at V came to 6 bases and at J to 4 bases, leaving 5 bases not matched to a gene. DNA for the CDR3: TGCAGTGCCCCCGGGACTAGCGGGATAGAGACCCAGTACTTC. Its translation is CSAPGTSGIETQYF.

The chain uses TRBV5-1 and TRBJ2-2, with D possibly TRBD1 on 7 matching bases. This CDR3 has 15 residues. Looked up from germline, CDR1 is SGHRS and CDR2 is YFSETQ. V was trimmed by 6 bases and J by 9 bases, leaving 21 bases between them. The CDR3 sequence is CASKLSGGAGRELFF. The CDR3 DNA reads as TGCGCCAGCAAGCTCTCAGGGGGAGCGGGCCGGGAGCTGTTTTTT.